One sample yielded the 27 T cell receptor beta chains listed below, sequenced in a study of shared clonotypes between healthy human individuals. Produced via immunoSEQ multiplex PCR; TCRdb's table is partial and in-frame only. The sample records 2 million to 2.5 million clones, about nine tenths being singletons. Sequencing was done on a sample of naive CD4+ T cells from PBMCs. The subset: CD45RA+ positively selected. The receptors were sampled from a man between 18 and 35 years old in good health. Some clones in this sample may be carry-over from other donors' samples.

The genes are TRBV7-2 and TRBJ1-1; TRBD1 is a possible D gene (5 bases). The germline V and J ends were trimmed by 5 bases and 3 bases, with 13 bases remaining between them. CDR3 length equals 14 residues. The germline CDR1 and CDR2 sequences are SGHTA and FQGNSA. The CDR3 region is CASSLTVLDTEAFF. In DNA, the CDR3 is TGTGCCAGCAGCCTGACAGTCTTAGACACTGAAGCTTTCTTT.

The chain recombines TRBV27 with TRBJ2-7; 12 bases match TRBD1. V lost 6 bases, J lost 4 bases, and 7 bases stayed unmatched. There are 15 residues in the CDR3. Per germline, CDR1 MNHEY and CDR2 SMNVEV (reference sequence). In DNA form, the CDR3 reads TGTGCCAGCAGCGACCGGGACAGGGGGCGATACGAGCAGTACTTC. It codes for CASSDRDRGRYEQYF.

This clone was observed a single time. This rearrangement joins TRBV29-1 to TRBJ1-2, with D unresolved. CDR3 length equals 18 residues. Germline-derived CDR1 and CDR2 are SQVTM and ANQGSEA. With 0 bases removed from V and 0 bases from J, the gap between germline ends came to 20 bases. The CDR3 protein is CSVEDGWGVPRSNYGYTF. The CDR3 DNA follows: TGCAGCGTTGAAGATGGGTGGGGAGTACCCAGATCTAACTATGGCTACACCTTC.

The rearrangement links TRBV27 to TRBJ2-1, with 12 bases fitting TRBD2. The CDR3 covers 14 residues. V shed 7 bases, J shed 7 bases, and the junction held 5 bases outside the gene matches. Germline V gene data show CDR1 as MNHEY and CDR2 as SMNVEV (reference sequence). CDR3 DNA sequence: TGTGCCAGCAAACTAGCGGGAGGCCGGAATGAGCAGTTCTTC. Its protein product is CASKLAGGRNEQFF.

The chain links TRBV28 to TRBJ2-1; 7 bases fit TRBD1. The CDR3 extends over 14 amino acids. Per germline, CDR1 MDHEN and CDR2 SYDVKM. The J segment lost 4 bases and the V segment lost 5 bases, leaving 5 bases of the junction unmatched. The DNA for the CDR3 is TGTGCCAGCAGTACGGGACAGAGATACAATGAGCAGTTCTTC. Protein: CASSTGQRYNEQFF. Looking up the rest from reference TRBV28 and TRBJ2-1 gives the full variable domain: DVKVTQSSRYLVKRTGEKVFLECVQDMDHENMFWYRQDPGLGLRLIYFSYDVKMKEKGDIPEGYSVSREKKERFSLILESASTNQTSMYLCASSTGQRYNEQFFGPGTRLTVL.

This chain joins TRBV5-1 and TRBJ2-5; TRBD1 matches at 8 bases. Per the germline V gene, CDR1 is SGHRS and CDR2 is YFSETQ. CDR3 length: 14 residues. The ends lost 3 bases at V and 5 bases at J; junction bases unmatched: 6. The CDR3 loop reads CASSYGQGGETQYF. CDR3 bases: TGCGCCAGCAGCTACGGACAGGGCGGTGAGACCCAGTACTTC.

This rearrangement joins TRBV2 to TRBJ1-2; a possible D gene is TRBD1 (5 bases). From germline, CDR1 is SNHLY and CDR2 FYNNEI. Between the trimmed V and J ends, which lost 7 bases and 1 base, there was a span of 13 bases. CDR3 length: 14 amino acids. The DNA for the CDR3 is TGTGCCAGCATCGGTATGAGGGGTAACTATGGCTACACCTTC. It translates to CASIGMRGNYGYTF. Supplemented by reference TRBV2 and TRBJ1-2, the full variable domain reads EPEVTQTPSHQVTQMGQEVILRCVPISNHLYFYWYRQILGQKVEFLVSFYNNEISEKSEIFDDQFSVERPDGSNFTLKIRSTKLEDSAMYFCASIGMRGNYGYTFGSGTRLTVV.

The gene calls are TRBV7-9 and TRBJ2-7; D is uncertain. Trimming removed 5 bases at V and 3 bases at J, with 5 bases between. The CDR3 runs 11 residues. CDR1 SEHNR and CDR2 FQNEAQ come from the germline V gene (reference sequence). CDR3 in amino acids: CASSGSYEQYF. As DNA, the CDR3 is TGTGCCAGCAGCGGCAGCTACGAGCAGTACTTC.

The CDR3 loop reads CASRWTSAPHEQYF. Here the CDR3 DNA reads TGTGCCAGCAGGTGGACTAGCGCCCCTCACGAGCAGTACTTC. The V call is TRBV27, the J call TRBJ2-7; TRBD2 agrees at 9 bases. Germline V gives CDR1 MNHEY, CDR2 SMNVEV (reference sequence). Losses at the gene ends were 6 bases for V and 5 bases for J; bases not matched to a gene: 8. The CDR3 contains 14 residues.

V and J are TRBV5-4 and TRBJ2-5, with a possible D match to TRBD1 (7 bases). Trimming took 0 bases from V and 4 from J, leaving 19 bases between them. The CDR3 length is 17 residues. Germline-derived CDR1 and CDR2 are SGHNT and YYREEE (reference sequence). The CDR3 DNA is TGTGCCAGCAGCTTGGGCCCAACAGGGGAGGCGGGAGAGACCCAGTACTTC. It translates to CASSLGPTGEAGETQYF.

The chain recombines TRBV5-1 with TRBJ2-3, with 8 positions matching TRBD2. Germline trimming cut 2 bases from V and 2 bases from J; bases unmatched to any gene: 1. Germline V gives CDR1 SGHRS, CDR2 YFSETQ. CDR3 size: 14 residues. CDR3 sequence: CASSFSGITDTQYF. CDR3 coding DNA: TGCGCCAGCAGCTTTAGCGGGATCACAGATACGCAGTATTTT.

This clone was counted a single time. This chain uses TRBV6-5 with TRBJ1-2; D might be TRBD1 (6 bases). CDR3 length: 12 amino acids. Deletions cut 6 bases from V and 8 bases from J, with 13 bases between. Germline V CDR1 and CDR2: MNHEY, SVGAGI. Here the CDR3 reads CASSPGVQGYTF. DNA of the CDR3: TGTGCCAGCAGCCCAGGGGTGCAAGGCTACACCTTC.

J is TRBJ2-3 and V is TRBV11-3; TRBD2 agrees at 15 bases. The V gene end was trimmed by 4 bases and the J gene end by 4 bases; junction bases not matched to a gene: 6. Germline loops: CDR1 SGHNT, CDR2 YENEEA. The CDR3 runs to 17 residues. This chain's CDR3 is CASSYGLAGGPSDTQYF. The DNA for the CDR3 is TGTGCCAGCAGCTACGGACTAGCGGGAGGGCCCTCAGATACGCAGTATTTT.

The chain employs TRBV6-1 and TRBJ2-5; D gene uncertain. The CDR3 is 14 amino acids. V lost 7 bases and J lost 5, with 17 bases in between. From germline, CDR1 is MNHNS and CDR2 SASEGT. CDR3 loop: CASNPSDRLETQYF. Written as DNA, the CDR3 is TGTGCCAGCAATCCATCGGATAGGTTGGAGACCCAGTACTTC.

A word on this clone: The same CDR3 is also encoded by other DNA sequences in this sample. This chain links TRBV18 with TRBJ1-5; D uncertain. The germline gives CDR1 KGHSH, CDR2 LQKENI. This CDR3 has 13 residues. V dropped 3 bases and J dropped 2 bases, with 5 bases sitting between them. CDR3 in DNA: TGTGCCAGCTCACCCACAGGCAATCAGCCCCAGCATTTT. Residues: CASSPTGNQPQHF.

The chain links TRBV6-5 to TRBJ2-1; perhaps D is TRBD1 or TRBD2 (5 bases each). The V end lost 6 bases, the J end lost 0 bases, and 12 bases lay between the germline ends. Germline lookup yields CDR1 MNHEY and CDR2 SVGAGI. This CDR3 has 15 amino acids. For the CDR3, the DNA is TGTGCCAGCAGGCGAGGGGATAGCTCCTACAATGAGCAGTTCTTC. Translation gives CASRRGDSSYNEQFF.

The V and J genes are TRBV10-3 and TRBJ2-1; 13 nucleotides agree with TRBD2. The CDR3 totals 15 residues. V lost 11 bases to trimming and J lost 8 bases; unmatched junction nucleotides: 12. Germline assignment: CDR1 ENHRY and CDR2 SYGVKD. The CDR3 nucleotides read TGTGCCGCCACTAGCGGGAGGGGAGCATTGGATGAGCAGTTCTTC. Its protein product is CAATSGRGALDEQFF.

The chain joins TRBV5-1 to TRBJ2-2, with 12 bases lining up with TRBD2. The V segment lost 5 bases and the J segment 5 bases; nucleotides outside the gene matches: 10. The CDR3 extends over 17 amino acids. CDR1 and CDR2 from the germline V gene are SGHRS and YFSETQ. This CDR3 is CASSRALAGGKTGELFF. The CDR3 nucleotides are TGCGCCAGCAGTCGAGCGCTAGCGGGAGGGAAAACCGGGGAGCTGTTTTTT.

Notes on this clone: Other DNA sequences in this sample translate to the same CDR3. This chain connects TRBV6-5 to TRBJ1-4; no firm D call. Germline CDR1 reads MNHEY; CDR2 reads SVGAGI. This CDR3 has 14 residues. Trimming removed 5 bases at V and 0 bases at J, with 7 bases between. This CDR3 reads CASSPTATNEKLFF. The CDR3 nucleotides read TGTGCCAGCAGTCCAACAGCAACTAATGAAAAACTGTTTTTT.

The J gene is TRBJ2-7, the V gene TRBV5-4, with 9 bases aligning to TRBD1. The germline V gene has CDR1 SGHNT and CDR2 YYREEE (reference sequence). V trimming: 4 bases; J trimming: 3 bases; junction bases outside the gene matches: 8. CDR3 length: 15 amino acids. The CDR3 DNA sequence: TGTGCCAGCAGCCAATCATCGGGACAGGGCTACGAGCAGTACTTC. Protein product: CASSQSSGQGYEQYF.

The chain combines TRBV4-1 with TRBJ1-2, with unresolved D. Trimming cost V 5 bases and J 0 bases, with 10 bases left between them. The CDR3 has 14 residues. The germline CDR1 and CDR2 sequences are MGHRA and YSYEKL. The CDR3 region is CASSDRGTNYGYTF. DNA for the CDR3: TGCGCCAGCAGCGACCGGGGAACTAACTATGGCTACACCTTC.

The chain carries TRBV29-1 and TRBJ2-6; the D gene is possibly TRBD1 (5 bases). The CDR3 totals 14 residues. CDR1 is SQVTM, CDR2 ANQGSEA, per germline. Trimming stripped 3 bases from V and 4 bases from J, with 10 bases between. In DNA form, the CDR3 reads TGCAGCGTTGACAGGGTTGAAGGGGCCAACGTCCTGACTTTC. It encodes CSVDRVEGANVLTF.

For the CDR3, the DNA is TGTGCCAGCAGTTTCTTGGCGGGAGATACGCAGTATTTT. It translates to CASSFLAGDTQYF. The V gene is TRBV28, the J gene TRBJ2-3, with D tentatively TRBD2 (5 bases). From germline, CDR1 is MDHEN and CDR2 SYDVKM. The CDR3 sequence is 13 residues long. The V gene lost 3 bases and the J gene lost 5 bases, with 9 bases spanning the gap.

The chain couples TRBV2 to TRBJ2-5, with D maybe TRBD1 (6 bases). Per germline, CDR1 SNHLY and CDR2 FYNNEI. V lost 4 bases and J 2 bases, leaving 11 bases between the germline ends. This CDR3 contains 14 residues. The CDR3 DNA reads TGTGCCAGCAGTGTCTCTACAGGGCAAGAGACCCAGTACTTC. This gives the protein CASSVSTGQETQYF.

The chain employs TRBV28 and TRBJ1-3; D is undetermined. Germline CDR1 is MDHEN and CDR2 is SYDVKM. This CDR3 is built from 13 residues. V dropped 7 bases and J dropped 2 bases, with 9 bases sitting between them. The CDR3 sequence is CASTRSAGNTIYF. The CDR3 nucleotides read TGTGCCAGCACGCGCTCGGCTGGAAACACCATATATTTT.

The CDR3 loop reads CSVSGASAWGQEQYF. The CDR3 nucleotides are TGCAGCGTTTCGGGCGCATCGGCGTGGGGACAAGAGCAGTACTTC. The chain is built from TRBV29-1 and TRBJ2-7; possible D gene TRBD1, 6 bases. The CDR3 length is 15 residues. V was shortened by 5 bases and J by 7 bases, with 24 bases between the two germline ends. The V gene's germline CDR1 is SQVTM and CDR2 ANQGSEA.

This clone was recorded only once. The V and J genes are TRBV2 and TRBJ2-3; 10 nucleotides match TRBD2. The CDR3 has 16 amino acids. V lost 3 bases, J lost 6 bases, and 9 bases stayed unmatched. Germline CDR1 SNHLY, CDR2 FYNNEI. The CDR3 loop is CASSDLTSGFLDTQYF. The CDR3 DNA follows: TGTGCCAGCAGTGATTTGACTAGCGGGTTTTTGGATACGCAGTATTTT. The whole variable domain, filled in from reference TRBV2 and TRBJ2-3, reads EPEVTQTPSHQVTQMGQEVILRCVPISNHLYFYWYRQILGQKVEFLVSFYNNEISEKSEIFDDQFSVERPDGSNFTLKIRSTKLEDSAMYFCASSDLTSGFLDTQYFGPGTRLTVL.